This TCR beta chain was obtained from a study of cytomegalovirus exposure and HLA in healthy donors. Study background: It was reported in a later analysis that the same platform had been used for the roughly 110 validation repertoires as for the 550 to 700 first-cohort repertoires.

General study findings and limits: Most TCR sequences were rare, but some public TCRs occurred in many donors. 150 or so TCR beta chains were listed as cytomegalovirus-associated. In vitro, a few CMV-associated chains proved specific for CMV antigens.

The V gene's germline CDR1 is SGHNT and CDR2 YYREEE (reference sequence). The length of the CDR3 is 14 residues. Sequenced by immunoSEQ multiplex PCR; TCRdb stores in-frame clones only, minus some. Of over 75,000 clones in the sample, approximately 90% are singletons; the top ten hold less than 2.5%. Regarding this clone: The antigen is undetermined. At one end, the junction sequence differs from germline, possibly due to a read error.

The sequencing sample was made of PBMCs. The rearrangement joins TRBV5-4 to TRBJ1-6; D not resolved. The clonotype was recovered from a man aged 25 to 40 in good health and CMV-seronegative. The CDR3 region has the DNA TGTGCCAGCAGCCGGATGACGGAGAATTCACCCCACCACTTT. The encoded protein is CASSRMTENSPHHF.